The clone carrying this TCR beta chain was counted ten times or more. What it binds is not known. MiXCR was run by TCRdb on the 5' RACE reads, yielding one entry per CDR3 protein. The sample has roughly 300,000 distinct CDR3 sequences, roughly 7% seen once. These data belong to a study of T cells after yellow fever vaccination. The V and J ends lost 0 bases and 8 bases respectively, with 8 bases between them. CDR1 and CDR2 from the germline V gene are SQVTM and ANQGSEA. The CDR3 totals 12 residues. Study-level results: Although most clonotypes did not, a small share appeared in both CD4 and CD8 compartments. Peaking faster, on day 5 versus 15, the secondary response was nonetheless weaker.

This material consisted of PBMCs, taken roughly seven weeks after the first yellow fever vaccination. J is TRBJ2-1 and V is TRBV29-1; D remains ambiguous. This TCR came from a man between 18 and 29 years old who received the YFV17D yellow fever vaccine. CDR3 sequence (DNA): TGCAGCGTTGAAGAAGGGAAGTATGAGCAGTTCTTC. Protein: CSVEEGKYEQFF.